This record covers a single TCR beta chain. Deletions cut 5 bases from V and 1 base from J, with 15 bases between. The CDR3 length is 16 residues. The V gene's germline CDR1 is LNHDA and CDR2 SQIVND (reference sequence). How the authors handled the data: Reference gene primer amplification in the assay estimated nucleated cell counts. Sequencing used immunoSEQ multiplex PCR; TCRdb keeps in-frame clones, though not all of them. V and J calls and clone size are as listed in that table; D and trimming were resolved from the DNA. Among 400,000 or so clones listed, around 87% were seen once. The sample belongs to a study of blood T cell repertoires in COVID-19. The wider study: Whether acute or convalescent, the COVID-19 samples came from the United States, Italy and Spain. Nucleic acid was either cDNA or gDNA, and it came from T cells, B-cell-depleted T cells, or PBMCs.

Sequencing was carried out using peripheral blood. The receptor comes from a human donor in a cohort sampled during active COVID-19. The rearrangement links TRBV19 to TRBJ1-5; D might be TRBD1 (5 bases). DNA of the CDR3: TGTGCCAGTAGTCTGGGATGGGGGGAGAGCAATCAGCCCCAGCATTTT. It specifies CASSLGWGESNQPQHF.